These 10 T cell receptor beta chains were sequenced from one sample in a study of cytomegalovirus exposure and HLA in healthy donors. Researchers ran the PCR with 60 Vbeta and 13 Jbeta primers. The protocol was immunoSEQ multiplex PCR, while the TCRdb copy is restricted to in-frame clones and leaves out a portion. The sample lists approximately 150,000 clones; around 66% were seen once. The sample comprised PBMCs. All receptors derive from a woman in her thirties in good health and CMV-seropositive.

This clone was seen only once. The chain has TRBV27 and TRBJ1-1; D uncertain. Germline V gives CDR1 MNHEY, CDR2 SMNVEV (reference sequence). CDR3 length equals 13 residues. The V end was cut by 2 bases, the J end by 5 bases, with 9 bases between. Written as DNA, the CDR3 is TGTGCCAGCAGTTTAGGGTTGGAGACTGAAGCTTTCTTT. It specifies CASSLGLETEAFF.

This chain links TRBV7-6 with TRBJ1-1; D might be TRBD1 (5 bases). The CDR3 has 14 residues. V was pared by 5 bases and J by 2 bases, with 12 bases between. From germline, CDR1 is SGHVS and CDR2 FNYEAQ. The CDR3 region is CASSASGGNTEAFF. Written as DNA, the CDR3 is TGTGCCAGCAGCGCATCGGGGGGTAACACTGAAGCTTTCTTT.

This clone has a handful of counts. This sample also contains other DNA sequences that code for the same CDR3. This chain links TRBV7-3 with TRBJ2-2; maybe TRBD2 (6 bases). There are 14 residues in the CDR3. Germline CDR1 SGHTA, CDR2 FQGTGA. V was shortened by 6 bases and J by 0 bases, with 8 bases between the two germline ends. CDR3 sequence: CASREGPNTGELFF. The CDR3 DNA is TGTGCCAGCAGGGAGGGCCCGAACACCGGGGAGCTGTTTTTT.

The V call is TRBV6-5, the J call TRBJ1-1; D is possibly TRBD1 (6 bases). The CDR3 covers 15 residues. The ends were cut back, 2 bases at V and 1 base at J, with 11 bases in the middle. The germline gives CDR1 MNHEY, CDR2 SVGAGI. Written as DNA, the CDR3 is TGTGCCAGCAGTTACGAAAAACAGGGGAACACTGAAGCTTTCTTT. Translated: CASSYEKQGNTEAFF.

In DNA, the CDR3 is TGTGCCAGCAGCGCCGGGGAGGGGGAGGGCTACACCTTC. Protein sequence: CASSAGEGEGYTF. J is TRBJ1-2 and V is TRBV9, with a tentative D call TRBD1 (6 bases). V was cut by 3 bases and J by 8 bases, with 14 bases left in between. CDR1 is SGDLS, CDR2 YYNGEE, per germline. The CDR3 has 13 residues.

Remarks on this clone: The same CDR3 arises from other DNA sequences in this sample as well. V usage is TRBV6-1 and J usage is TRBJ2-7; the match to TRBD1 covers 10 bases. V shed 4 bases and J 6 bases; nucleotides not matched to a gene: 6. The CDR3 contains 14 residues. The V gene's germline CDR1 is MNHNS and CDR2 SASEGT. This chain's CDR3 is CASSAGTGVGEQYF. CDR3 coding DNA: TGTGCCAGCAGTGCCGGGACAGGGGTCGGCGAGCAGTACTTC.

The rearrangement uses TRBV9 and TRBJ2-3; no clear D gene. The CDR3 runs 12 residues. The V gene lost 4 bases and the J gene lost 2 bases, with 5 bases spanning the gap. Per germline, CDR1 SGDLS and CDR2 YYNGEE. The CDR3 sequence: CASSPNTDTQYF. DNA for the CDR3: TGTGCCAGCAGCCCCAACACAGATACGCAGTATTTT.

The chain carries TRBV2 and TRBJ2-2; 7 bases line up with TRBD1. The junction had 8 bases not matched to a gene; V was cut back by 8 bases and J by 2 bases. CDR1 SNHLY and CDR2 FYNNEI come from the germline V gene. This CDR3 is 15 amino acids long. Here the CDR3 DNA reads TGTGCCAGCCTGGGACAGCCTCCAAACACCGGGGAGCTGTTTTTT. Protein sequence: CASLGQPPNTGELFF.

About this clone itself: Other DNA sequences in the sample encode the same CDR3. V and J are TRBV11-3 and TRBJ2-7, with no clear D. The CDR3 covers 14 residues. V shed 5 bases and J shed 0 bases, with 11 bases lying between them. Germline V CDR1 and CDR2: SGHNT, YENEEA. The CDR3: CASSLSGSSYEQYF. The DNA of the CDR3 is TGTGCCAGCAGCCTATCAGGAAGCTCCTACGAGCAGTACTTC.

In the case of this clone: A far larger clone differs by one base, so this is likely a read error. The chain joins TRBV15 to TRBJ1-2, with D possibly being TRBD1 (5 bases). The CDR3 is 15 residues long. V lost 6 bases and J 3 bases, leaving 17 bases between the germline ends. Germline loops: CDR1 LNHNV, CDR2 YYDKDF (reference sequence). The CDR3 DNA reads as TGTGCCACCAGGAGAACCGGGACTTCCGACTATGGCTACACCTTC. Protein product: CATRRTGTSDYGYTF.